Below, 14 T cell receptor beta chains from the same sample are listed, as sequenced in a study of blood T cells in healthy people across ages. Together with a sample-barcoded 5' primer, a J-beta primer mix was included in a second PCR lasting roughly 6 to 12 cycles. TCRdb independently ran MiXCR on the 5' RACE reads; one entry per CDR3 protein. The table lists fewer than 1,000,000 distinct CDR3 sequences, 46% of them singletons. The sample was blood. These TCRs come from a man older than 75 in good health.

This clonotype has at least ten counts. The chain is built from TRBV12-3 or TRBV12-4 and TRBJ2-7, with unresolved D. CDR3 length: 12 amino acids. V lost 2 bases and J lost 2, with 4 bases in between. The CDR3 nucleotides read TGTGCCAGCAGTTTAAGGACCTACGAGCAGTACTTC. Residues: CASSLRTYEQYF.

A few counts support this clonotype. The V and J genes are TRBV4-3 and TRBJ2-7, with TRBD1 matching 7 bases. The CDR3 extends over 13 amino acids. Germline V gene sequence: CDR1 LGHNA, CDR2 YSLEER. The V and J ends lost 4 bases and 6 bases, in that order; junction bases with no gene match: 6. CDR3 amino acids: CASSRRTGVEQYF. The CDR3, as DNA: TGCGCCAGCAGCCGCCGTACAGGGGTCGAGCAGTACTTC.

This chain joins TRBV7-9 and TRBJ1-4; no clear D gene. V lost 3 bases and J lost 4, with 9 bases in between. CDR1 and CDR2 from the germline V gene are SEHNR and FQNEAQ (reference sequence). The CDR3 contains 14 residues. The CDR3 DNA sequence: TGTGCCAGCAGCTTTGAAAACTTTAATGAAAAACTGTTTTTT. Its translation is CASSFENFNEKLFF. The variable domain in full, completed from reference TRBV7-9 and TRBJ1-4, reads DTGVSQNPRHKITKRGQNVTFRCDPISEHNRLYWYRQTLGQGPEFLTYFQNEAQLEKSRLLSDRFSAERPKGSFSTLEIQRTEQGDSAMYLCASSFENFNEKLFFGSGTQLSVL.

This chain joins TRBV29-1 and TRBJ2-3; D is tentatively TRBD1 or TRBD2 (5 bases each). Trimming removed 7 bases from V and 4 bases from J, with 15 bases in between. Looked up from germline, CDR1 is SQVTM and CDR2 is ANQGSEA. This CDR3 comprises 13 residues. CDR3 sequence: CSGGGGNADTQYF. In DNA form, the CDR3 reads TGCAGCGGGGGTGGGGGAAACGCAGATACGCAGTATTTT.

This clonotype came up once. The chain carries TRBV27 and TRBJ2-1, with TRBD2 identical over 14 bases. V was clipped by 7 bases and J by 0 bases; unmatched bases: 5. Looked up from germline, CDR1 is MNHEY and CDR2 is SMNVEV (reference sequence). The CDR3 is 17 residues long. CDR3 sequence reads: CASMGLAGESSYNEQFF. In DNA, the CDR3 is TGTGCCAGCATGGGACTAGCGGGGGAGAGCTCCTACAATGAGCAGTTCTTC.

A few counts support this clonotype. CDR3: CASSRAGGGDTQYF. The CDR3 DNA is TGTGCCAGCAGCCGAGCGGGAGGGGGAGATACGCAGTATTTT. The chain links TRBV12-3 or TRBV12-4 to TRBJ2-3, with 10 bases aligning to TRBD2. CDR3 length equals 14 residues. The J segment lost 5 bases and the V segment lost 6 bases, leaving 5 bases of the junction unmatched.

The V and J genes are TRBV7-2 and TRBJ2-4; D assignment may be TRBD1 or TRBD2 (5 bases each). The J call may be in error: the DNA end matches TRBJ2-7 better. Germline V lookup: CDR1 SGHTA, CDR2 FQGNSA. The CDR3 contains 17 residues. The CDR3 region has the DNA TGTGCCAGCAGCTCTAGAGTCCGGGACGTGCCTTTTGGCGAGCAGTACTTC. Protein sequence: CASSSRVRDVPFGEQYF.

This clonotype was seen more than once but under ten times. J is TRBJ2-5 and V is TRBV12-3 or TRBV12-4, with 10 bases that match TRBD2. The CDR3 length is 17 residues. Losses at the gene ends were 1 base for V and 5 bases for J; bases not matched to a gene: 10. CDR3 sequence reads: CASSLELLAGALETQYF. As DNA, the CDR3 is TGTGCCAGCAGTTTAGAGCTTCTAGCGGGAGCTTTGGAGACCCAGTACTTC.

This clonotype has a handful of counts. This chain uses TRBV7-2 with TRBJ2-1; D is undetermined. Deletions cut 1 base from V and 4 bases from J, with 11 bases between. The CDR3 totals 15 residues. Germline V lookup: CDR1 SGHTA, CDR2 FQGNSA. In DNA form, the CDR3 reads TGTGCCAGCAGCTTAGGGGCGGACCATTACAATGAGCAGTTCTTC. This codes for CASSLGADHYNEQFF.

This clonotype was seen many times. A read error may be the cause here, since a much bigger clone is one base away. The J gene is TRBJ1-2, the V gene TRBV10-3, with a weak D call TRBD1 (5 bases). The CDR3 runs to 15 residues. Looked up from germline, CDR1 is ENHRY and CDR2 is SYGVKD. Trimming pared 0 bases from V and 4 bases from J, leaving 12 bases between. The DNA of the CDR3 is TGTGCCATCAGTGAGTCTGCTGGGACCGGCTATGGCTACACCTTC. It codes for CAISESAGTGYGYTF.

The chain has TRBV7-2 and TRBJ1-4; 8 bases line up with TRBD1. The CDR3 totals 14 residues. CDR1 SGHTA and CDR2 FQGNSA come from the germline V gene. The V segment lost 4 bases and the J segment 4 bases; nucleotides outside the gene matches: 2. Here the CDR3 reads CASSWDRSNEKLFF. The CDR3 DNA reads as TGTGCCAGCAGCTGGGACAGGAGTAATGAAAAACTGTTTTTT.

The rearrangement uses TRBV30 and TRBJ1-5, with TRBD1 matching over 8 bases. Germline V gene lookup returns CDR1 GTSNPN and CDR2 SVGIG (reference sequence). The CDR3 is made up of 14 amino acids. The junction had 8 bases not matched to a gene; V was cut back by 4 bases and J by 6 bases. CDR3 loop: CAWNSQGAAQPQHF. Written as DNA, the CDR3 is TGTGCCTGGAATTCCCAGGGGGCTGCTCAGCCCCAGCATTTT. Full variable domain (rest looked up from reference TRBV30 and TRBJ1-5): SQTIHQWPATLVQPVGSPLSLECTVEGTSNPNLYWYRQAAGRGLQLLFYSVGIGQISSEVPQNLSASRPQDRQFILSSKKLLLSDSGFYLCAWNSQGAAQPQHFGDGTRLSIL.

The CDR3 DNA reads TGCAGCGTTGTGGGACTAAAAGGCTCTCGGTACTTC. Residues: CSVVGLKGSRYF. This chain joins TRBV29-1 and TRBJ2-7, with 7 bases that match TRBD2. Germline CDR1 reads SQVTM; CDR2 reads ANQGSEA. J was trimmed by 12 bases and V by 4 bases; bases with no gene match: 12. The CDR3 spans 12 residues.

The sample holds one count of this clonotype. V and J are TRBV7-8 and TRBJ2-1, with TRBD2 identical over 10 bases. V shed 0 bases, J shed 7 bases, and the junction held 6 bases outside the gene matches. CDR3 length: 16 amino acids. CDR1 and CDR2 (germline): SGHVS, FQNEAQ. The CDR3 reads CASSLAPSGRTNEQFF. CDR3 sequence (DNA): TGTGCCAGCAGCTTAGCCCCTAGCGGGAGAACGAATGAGCAGTTCTTC.